This is a list of T cell receptor beta chains from one sample in a study of T cell repertoires in cytomegalovirus infection. TCRdb ran MiXCR on the reads and lists one entry per CDR3 protein. The data hold tens of thousands of distinct CDR3 sequences, with around 43% observed a single time. These receptors are not linked to any known antigen. The input for sequencing was CD8+ T cells from cultured PBMCs, taken from culture after CMV antigen stimulation. These receptors all stem from a human donor in good health (CMV status not recorded). Some clones in this sample may be carry-over from other donors' samples. The CDR3 runs from the conserved cysteine through the conserved F or W. A D gene is named only where the DNA matches it firmly. Not all rows give a size; the values are once, few, many and, for expanded clones, a class.

TRBJ2-3 few TRBD2 TRBV7-2 TGTGCCAGCTTCCGGGGGGGGGCTAGCACAGATACGCAGTATTTT CASFRGGASTDTQYF
TRBJ2-7 many . TRBV7-3 TGTGCCAGCAGCTTAACAGGGAATCCCTACGAGCAGTACTTC CASSLTGNPYEQYF
TRBJ1-4 . . TRBV7-2 TGTGCCAGCAGCCTAAACGGGGTTGCAACTAATGAAAAACTGTTTTTT CASSLNGVATNEKLFF
TRBJ2-1 . . TRBV6-2/TRBV6-3 TGTGCCAGCACCGACCAACACCGATACAATGAGCAGTTCTTC CASTDQHRYNEQFF
TRBJ1-1 few TRBD1 TRBV6-5 TGTGCCAGCAGCAGGACAGGGGACACTGAAGCTTTCTTT CASSRTGDTEAFF
TRBJ2-5 . . TRBV7-2 TGTGCCAGCGGGCACAGGGAAGGGGAGACCCAGTACTTC CASGHREGETQYF
TRBJ2-3 . . TRBV11-2 TGTGCCAGCAGCTTAAGGATGGGACCAGATACGCAGTATTTT CASSLRMGPDTQYF
TRBJ1-2 many . TRBV7-2 TGTGCCAGCAGAAGTCCCCTTGGGAGGGTAGACTATGGCTACACCTTC CASRSPLGRVDYGYTF
TRBJ1-1 few . TRBV15 TGTGCCACCAGCAGAGATATGGGTTTTCAAGAAGCTTTCTTT CATSRDMGFQEAFF
TRBJ2-1 . . TRBV6-2/TRBV6-3 TGTGCCAGCAGCCTGACAGGTTACAATGAGCAGTTCTTC CASSLTGYNEQFF
TRBJ1-2 few . TRBV5-6 TGTGCCAGCACCGATTTGGGGGCCCGGGGTGGCTACACCTTC CASTDLGARGGYTF
TRBJ2-5 . . TRBV11-1 TGTGCCAGCAGCTTATTCCCTTTAAACCAAGAGACCCAGTACTTC CASSLFPLNQETQYF
TRBJ1-4 . TRBD1 TRBV19 TGTGCCAGTAGGACAGGGGGCACTAATGAAAAACTGTTTTTT CASRTGGTNEKLFF
TRBJ2-7 . TRBD2 TRBV28 TGTGCCAGCACCGATCAGCGGGGGGGACCCTACGAGCAGTACTTC CASTDQRGGPYEQYF
TRBJ2-5 few TRBD1 TRBV12-3/TRBV12-4 TGTGCCAGCAACTTTGACAGGGGAGAGACCCAGTACTTC CASNFDRGETQYF
TRBJ1-2 few . TRBV7-8 TGTGCCAGCAGTTATGGTTTGGGGGTGGAAGATGGCTACACCTTC CASSYGLGVEDGYTF
TRBJ1-1 . . TRBV19 TGTGCCAGTAGTACCTGGGGAGAGGTAGTCACTGAAGCTTTCTTT CASSTWGEVVTEAFF
TRBJ2-1 . TRBD2 TRBV6-2/TRBV6-3 TGTGCCAGCAGGTACAACCCCCTTGCTAGCGGGATAGTGGATGAGCAGTTCTTC CASRYNPLASGIVDEQFF
TRBJ2-7 . TRBD2 TRBV5-8 TGTGCCAGCAGCTTAGGGACTAGCGGGAGGGCCTCCCAGTACTTC CASSLGTSGRASQYF
TRBJ2-5 . TRBD1 TRBV5-6 TGTGCCAGCAGCTTGAGAGGGACAGGTTTTTACCAAGAGACCCAGTACTTC CASSLRGTGFYQETQYF
TRBJ2-7 once . TRBV19 TGTGCCAGTGGGGTCCCCGAGGGCTACGAGCAGTACTTC CASGVPEGYEQYF
TRBJ1-1 . . TRBV11-3 TGTGCCAGCAGCTTAAGGGTCCGAGGGGACACTGAAGCTTTCTTT CASSLRVRGDTEAFF
TRBJ2-7 . TRBD1 TRBV7-9 TGTGCCAGCAGCTTAGCCGTGGGACAGTCCCACGAGCAGTACTTC CASSLAVGQSHEQYF
TRBJ2-7 . . TRBV29-1 TGCAGCGTTGAGCAGGGAGAGACGGGGGAAACCTACGAGCAGTACTTC CSVEQGETGETYEQYF
TRBJ1-1 . . TRBV12-5 TGTGCTACCAGTCCCCAGAGGCGCACTGAAGCTTTCTTT CATSPQRRTEAFF
TRBJ1-3 . . TRBV7-8 TGTGCCAGCAGCTTAGGGGGCGGATTCATCTCTGGAAACACCATATATTTT CASSLGGGFISGNTIYF
TRBJ1-1 . . TRBV7-2 TGTGCCAGCAGCCCAGACCCGAACACTGAAGCTTTCTTT CASSPDPNTEAFF
TRBJ1-2 . . TRBV6-6 TGTGCCAGCAATGCCATCCAGGTCGCAGGCTATGGCTACACCTTC CASNAIQVAGYGYTF
TRBJ1-5 few . TRBV2 TGTGCCAGCATGGACAGCCAGTATAGCAATCAGCCCCAGCATTTT CASMDSQYSNQPQHF
TRBJ1-5 . TRBD1 TRBV27 TGTGCCAGCAGTCAGGGGACAGCTAGCAATCAGCCCCAGCATTTT CASSQGTASNQPQHF
TRBJ2-1 . TRBD2 TRBV11-1 TGTGCCAGCAGCCCCTGGGAGGGGTTAAATGAGCAGTTCTTC CASSPWEGLNEQFF
TRBJ2-1 . TRBD2 TRBV12-5 TGTGCTAGTGGTTTGGGCGGGAGCTCCTACAATGAGCAGTTCTTC CASGLGGSSYNEQFF
TRBJ1-1 few TRBD1 TRBV19 TGTGCCAGTAGTACGAGGGACAGCCCCACTGAAGCTTTCTTT CASSTRDSPTEAFF
TRBJ2-1 . TRBD2 TRBV7-6 TGTGCCAGCAGCTTAAGGGGACTAGCGATGGGTGAAAATGAGCAGTTCTTC CASSLRGLAMGENEQFF
TRBJ2-7 many TRBD2 TRBV10-3 TGTGCCATCAGTGAGGGGGTAGCGGGAGGGCCTGGCTACGAGCAGTACTTC CAISEGVAGGPGYEQYF
TRBJ2-2 . . TRBV7-2 TGTGCCAGCAGCTTAGTGGGACGGACCGGGGAGCTGTTTTTT CASSLVGRTGELFF
TRBJ2-5 once . TRBV7-9 TGTGCCAGCAGCTTAGAACTAGAAAAAGAGACCCAGTACTTC CASSLELEKETQYF
TRBJ2-3 . TRBD2 TRBV20-1 TGCAGTGCTAGAGATCGGTCCGCATTAGGGAGGGGAGATACGCAGTATTTT CSARDRSALGRGDTQYF
TRBJ2-3 few . TRBV28 TGTGCCAGCAGTTGCTACCATGCGGGACATCACACAGATACGCAGTATTTT CASSCYHAGHHTDTQYF
TRBJ1-6 . TRBD1 TRBV5-1 TGCGCCAGCAGCTTATTAACCACAGGGGGTAATTCACCCCTCCACTTT CASSLLTTGGNSPLHF
TRBJ2-1 . . TRBV9 TGTGCCAGCAGCGTAGAGGTCCCGGATGAGCAGTTCTTC CASSVEVPDEQFF
TRBJ1-1 . TRBD1 TRBV11-1 TGTGCCAGCAGCTTGCTAAACAGGGGGAACACTGAAGCTTTCTTT CASSLLNRGNTEAFF
TRBJ2-3 few TRBD2 TRBV7-8 TGTGCCAGCAGCTTAATCTCAGGACTAGCGGCCAGCACAGATACGCAGTATTTT CASSLISGLAASTDTQYF
TRBJ2-5 . TRBD2 TRBV20-1 TGCAGTGCTCCCTGGGCCAGCGCGGGGGACCAGTACTTC CSAPWASAGDQYF
TRBJ2-2 . . TRBV7-9 TGTGCCACCGGGACGGTGAACACCGGGGAGCTGTTTTTT CATGTVNTGELFF
TRBJ1-1 . . TRBV5-1 TGCGCCAGCAGCCGTACTGGTTGGGGCACAGCGGACACTGAAGCTTTCTTT CASSRTGWGTADTEAFF
TRBJ1-1 . . TRBV5-1 TGCGCCAGCAGCCCGGACCTCATGAACACTGAAGCTTTCTTT CASSPDLMNTEAFF
TRBJ2-1 many . TRBV7-2 TGTGCCAGCAGCCCCGACCCTTCCATCCACAATGAGCAGTTCTTC CASSPDPSIHNEQFF
TRBJ1-1 . . TRBV27 TGTGCCAGCAGTTCAGGGCTGATGAACACTGAAGCTTTCTTT CASSSGLMNTEAFF
TRBJ2-1 many . TRBV7-2 TGTGCCAGCAGCTTAGAAACGGGGATAAACAATGAGCAGTTCTTC CASSLETGINNEQFF
TRBJ2-6 few TRBD2 TRBV19 TGTGCCAGTAGTACCCTTAGCGGGAGGGCCTCTGGGGCCAACGTCCTGACTTTC CASSTLSGRASGANVLTF
TRBJ1-5 once . TRBV12-3/TRBV12-4 TGTGCCAGCAGTTTACTCGGCAGAAATCAGCCCCAGCATTTT CASSLLGRNQPQHF
TRBJ1-1 . TRBD1 TRBV12-5 TGTGCTAGTGGTTTGGTGCGGACAGGGAGCTACACTGAAGCTTTCTTT CASGLVRTGSYTEAFF
TRBJ1-1 . TRBD1 TRBV20-1 TGCAGTGCACTCCCCACGACAGGGACGAACACTGAAGCTTTCTTT CSALPTTGTNTEAFF